One sample yielded the 15 T cell receptor beta chains listed below, sequenced in a study of blood T cells in healthy people across ages (dated by TCRdb to the mid-2010s). To prepare the library, 5' RACE was applied. The sequencer listed for this sample is Illumina HiSeq 2500. A second roughly 6 to 12 cycle PCR used a sample-barcoded 5' primer and a J-beta primer mix. TCRdb reprocessing: public reads trimmed at Q25 with fastp, clones called with MiXCR, in-frame beta chains kept. Rows are combined by CDR3 protein, so each entry shows the most common genes and DNA. Counted in this sample were 700,000 to 900,000 distinct CDR3 sequences; around half of them appeared once. 40% to 50% of the sample goes to the ten largest clones. Sample: blood. Source of these receptors: a man older than 75 in good health.

The gene calls are TRBV7-3 and TRBJ2-1; 12 bases align to TRBD2. Looked up from germline, CDR1 is SGHTA and CDR2 is FQGTGA. After removal of 5 bases from V and 10 bases from J, the junction contained 15 bases not matched to a gene. This CDR3 is 17 amino acids long. The CDR3 here is CASSSNGGLAGGREQFF. In DNA form, the CDR3 reads TGTGCCAGCAGCAGTAACGGAGGCCTAGCGGGGGGGAGGGAGCAGTTCTTC.

At least ten counts were recorded for this clonotype. The chain carries TRBV24-1 and TRBJ2-5, with D perhaps matching TRBD2 (7 bases). CDR1 and CDR2 from the germline V gene are KGHDR and SFDVKD. V lost 3 bases and J 1 base, leaving 11 bases between the germline ends. The CDR3 is made up of 15 amino acids. CDR3 sequence reads: CATSDTGRGQETQYF. The CDR3 DNA follows: TGTGCCACCAGTGATACAGGGAGGGGCCAAGAGACCCAGTACTTC.

The chain combines TRBV6-1 with TRBJ1-5, with 9 bases that match TRBD1. The CDR3 is 17 amino acids. The junction had 10 bases not matched to a gene; V was cut back by 6 bases and J by 1 base. CDR1 is MNHNS, CDR2 SASEGT, per germline. CDR3 sequence reads: CASRQLQGARSNQPQHF. The DNA of the CDR3 is TGTGCCAGCAGACAACTACAGGGGGCGAGAAGCAATCAGCCCCAGCATTTT.

This chain links TRBV5-1 with TRBJ2-1; 8 nucleotides agree with TRBD2. The CDR3 spans 19 residues. Trimming cost V 7 bases and J 0 bases; bases outside gene matches: 18. Germline V gene lookup returns CDR1 SGHRS and CDR2 YFSETQ. The CDR3 loop reads CASLRDPGRAPSSYNEQFF. In nucleotides, the CDR3 is TGCGCCAGCCTCAGAGACCCCGGGAGGGCCCCGAGCTCCTACAATGAGCAGTTCTTC.

This clonotype was detected many times. The chain's CDR3 is CASSSGTSPITGELFF. DNA for the CDR3: TGTGCCAGCAGTTCGGGGACTAGCCCGATCACCGGGGAGCTGTTTTTT. The chain couples TRBV27 to TRBJ2-2; 9 bases line up with TRBD2. Germline V lookup: CDR1 MNHEY, CDR2 SMNVEV (reference sequence). V lost 4 bases to trimming and J lost 4 bases; unmatched junction nucleotides: 7. The CDR3 has 16 amino acids.

This chain connects TRBV7-2 to TRBJ2-2, with D perhaps matching TRBD1 (6 bases). There are 16 residues in the CDR3. Looked up from germline, CDR1 is SGHTA and CDR2 is FQGNSA. Trimming removed 1 base at V and 6 bases at J, with 15 bases between. This CDR3 reads CASSLGSQGWPGELFF. The CDR3 nucleotides are TGTGCCAGCAGCTTAGGGTCACAGGGTTGGCCCGGGGAGCTGTTTTTT.

The rearrangement uses TRBV2 and TRBJ2-7, with 7 bases that match TRBD2. The CDR3 covers 13 residues. Per the germline V gene, CDR1 is SNHLY and CDR2 is FYNNEI. J was trimmed by 7 bases and V by 7 bases; bases with no gene match: 10. The CDR3 sequence: CASTAGALSEQYF. In DNA form, the CDR3 reads TGTGCCAGCACGGCGGGAGCGTTAAGTGAGCAGTACTTC.

This clonotype was recorded a few times. CDR3 DNA sequence: TGCGCCAGCAGCTTCCAGGGGGCGGACCCATCCTACGAGCAGTACTTC. It is translated as CASSFQGADPSYEQYF. The chain couples TRBV5-1 to TRBJ2-7, with 8 positions matching TRBD1. The CDR3 spans 16 residues. Germline lookup yields CDR1 SGHRS and CDR2 YFSETQ. The V segment lost 2 bases and the J segment 1 base; nucleotides outside the gene matches: 8.

The chain has TRBV15 and TRBJ1-5; TRBD1 is a possible D gene (6 bases). Between the trimmed V and J ends, which lost 0 bases and 5 bases, there was a span of 11 bases. CDR1 LNHNV and CDR2 YYDKDF come from the germline V gene (reference sequence). The CDR3 has 15 residues. CDR3 loop: CATSRDGGGHQPQHF. CDR3 coding DNA: TGTGCCACCAGCAGAGATGGGGGGGGCCATCAGCCCCAGCATTTT.

Turning to this clonotype: A read error may account for a junction end that differs from germline. This sequence joins TRBV11-2 and TRBJ2-5; 10 bases map to TRBD2. This CDR3 contains 16 residues. Germline CDR1 and CDR2: SGHAT and FQNNGV. CDR3 coding DNA: TGTGCCGGCAGCTCCTTTAGCGGGAGGCATTACAATGAGCAGTACTTC. Translated: CAGSSFSGRHYNEQYF.

This clonotype was observed a few times. The chain recombines TRBV29-1 with TRBJ2-1, with unresolved D. The CDR3 is made up of 14 amino acids. V lost 7 bases to trimming and J lost 0 bases, with 13 bases between them. Germline V gene data show CDR1 as SQVTM and CDR2 as ANQGSEA. This CDR3 reads CSAPKASSYNEQFF. The CDR3 nucleotides read TGCAGCGCTCCGAAGGCGAGCTCCTACAATGAGCAGTTCTTC.

The gene calls are TRBV11-2 and TRBJ2-7; 11 bases match TRBD2. V shed 5 bases and J 6 bases; nucleotides not matched to a gene: 6. This CDR3 has 14 residues. Germline-derived CDR1 and CDR2 are SGHAT and FQNNGV. This chain's CDR3 is CASSEVAGGGEQYF. CDR3 bases: TGTGCCAGCAGCGAAGTAGCGGGGGGGGGCGAGCAGTACTTC.

The rearrangement joins TRBV28 to TRBJ2-1, with TRBD2 matching 12 bases. CDR3 length: 16 amino acids. Losses at the gene ends were 1 base for V and 15 bases for J; bases not matched to a gene: 13. CDR1 MDHEN and CDR2 SYDVKM come from the germline V gene. DNA of the CDR3: TGTGCCAGCAGTTTATCCCTAGCGGGAGGGCCTAGGGTTCGGTTCTTC. Protein: CASSLSLAGGPRVRFF.

This clonotype has just one count. A read error may explain this, as a much larger clone is one base away. The chain uses TRBV24-1 and TRBJ2-5; D perhaps matches TRBD1 (6 bases). The CDR3 loop spans 15 amino acids. Germline values: CDR1 KGHDR, CDR2 SFDVKD. The V and J ends lost 1 base and 2 bases respectively, with 10 bases between them. The CDR3 nucleotides read TGTGCCACCAGTGATTTAGGGGGAGTGCAAGAGACCCAGTACTTC. This sequence encodes CATSDLGGVQETQYF.

The chain couples TRBV3-1 to TRBJ2-2; tentatively, D is TRBD1 (6 bases). Trimming cost V 3 bases and J 4 bases, with 12 bases left between them. The CDR3 consists of 15 residues. Germline CDR1 reads LGHDT; CDR2 reads YNNKEL (reference sequence). The CDR3 bases are TGTGCCAGCAGCCAGGACAGCCGGGGCACCGGGGAGCTGTTTTTT. It is translated as CASSQDSRGTGELFF. The variable domain in full, with the rest retrieved from reference TRBV3-1 and TRBJ2-2, is DTAVSQTPKYLVTQMGNDKSIKCEQNLGHDTMYWYKQDSKKFLKIMFSYNNKELIINETVPNRFSPKSPDKAHLNLHINSLELGDSAVYFCASSQDSRGTGELFFGEGSRLTVL.